This T cell receptor (beta chain) came from a study of blood T cell repertoires in COVID-19. Study information: Acute and convalescent COVID-19 specimens originated in the United States, Italy and Spain.

Measured with immunoSEQ multiplex PCR; TCRdb has only the in-frame clones, and not every one. Found here are 260,000 or so clones, roughly 85% of them singletons; the top ten hold about 3.9%. CDR1 is SQVTM, CDR2 ANQGSEA, per germline. The V gene end was trimmed by 5 bases and the J gene end by 4 bases; junction bases not matched to a gene: 12. The CDR3 has 17 residues. The receptor's source is a woman aged 40 to 55 who had been exposed to COVID-19. The chain combines TRBV29-1 with TRBJ1-3; 12 nucleotides agree with TRBD1. Sequenced material: PBMCs or T cells enriched from blood (not recorded which). CDR3 loop: CSVWGTGGGLSGNTIYF. The CDR3 DNA reads as TGCAGCGTTTGGGGGACAGGGGGCGGCCTAAGCGGAAACACCATATATTTT. Complete variable domain (other parts from reference TRBV29-1 and TRBJ1-3): SAVISQKPSRDICQRGTSLTIQCQVDSQVTMMFWYRQQPGQSLTLIATANQGSEATYESGFVIDKFPISRPNLTFSTLTVSNMSPEDSSIYLCSVWGTGGGLSGNTIYFGEGSWLTVV.